This T cell receptor beta chain is from a study of CD8 T cells in ankylosing spondylitis. Only a few counts were recorded for this clonotype. Its antigen is undetermined. For TCR beta, libraries came from quantitative 5'-RACE with molecular barcodes. TCRdb independently ran MiXCR on the 5' RACE reads; one entry per CDR3 protein. The sample consists of about 340,000 distinct CDR3 sequences, roughly 8% of them appearing once. The CDR3 spans 14 residues. V was cut by 3 bases and J by 3 bases, with 12 bases left in between. The germline CDR1 and CDR2 sequences are GTSNPN and SVGIG (reference sequence). Overall study findings and caveats: Seemingly distinctive of ankylosing spondylitis blood was a TCR beta motif formed by eight highly homologous variants. Earlier authors reported some of these motif variants in reactive arthritis synovial fluid and blood. Significantly higher representation of disease-linked clones was reported for matched ankylosing spondylitis synovial fluid.

V usage is TRBV30 and J usage is TRBJ1-5; D perhaps matches TRBD1 (6 bases). This receptor was obtained from a male donor with ankylosing spondylitis. The source material was blood, either unsorted or a sorted T cell fraction (not recorded which). The CDR3 DNA is TGTGCCTGGAGGGCCAGGGGACCCAATCAGCCCCAGCATTTT. Its protein product is CAWRARGPNQPQHF.